The clone carrying this T cell receptor (beta chain) was observed at least ten times. This record belongs to a study of Graves' ophthalmopathy and Graves' hyperthyroidism. Study background: Pretreatment peripheral blood was obtained at initial diagnosis.

CDR1 MNHEY and CDR2 SMNVEV come from the germline V gene (reference sequence). V lost 5 bases to trimming and J lost 9 bases, with 11 bases between them. The CDR3 totals 13 residues. RNA transcripts yielded amplified TCR beta CDR3 regions. HTBI primers served in a first-round RT-PCR, which a second-round multiplex PCR followed. MiXCR, applied by TCRdb to the multiplex PCR reads, yields one record per CDR3 protein. The sample holds some 400,000 distinct CDR3 sequences, about 18% seen once. This sequence joins TRBV27 and TRBJ1-6, with D unresolved. Sequencing input: peripheral blood. This receptor was identified in a woman between 18 and 30 years old with Graves' ophthalmopathy. The CDR3 loop reads CASSRAESSPLHF. The DNA of the CDR3 is TGTGCCAGCAGTAGGGCAGAGAGTTCACCCCTCCACTTT.